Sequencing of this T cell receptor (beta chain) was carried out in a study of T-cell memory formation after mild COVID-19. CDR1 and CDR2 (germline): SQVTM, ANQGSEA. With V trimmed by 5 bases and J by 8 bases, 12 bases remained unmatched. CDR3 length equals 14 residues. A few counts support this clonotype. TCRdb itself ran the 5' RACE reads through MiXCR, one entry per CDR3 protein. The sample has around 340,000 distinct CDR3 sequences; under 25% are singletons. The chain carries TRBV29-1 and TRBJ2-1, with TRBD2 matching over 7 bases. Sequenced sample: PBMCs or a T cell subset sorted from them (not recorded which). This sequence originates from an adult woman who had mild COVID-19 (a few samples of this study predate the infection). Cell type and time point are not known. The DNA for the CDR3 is TGCAGCGTTACACCGGGACTAAATTCCGATGAGCAGTTCTTC. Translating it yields CSVTPGLNSDEQFF.